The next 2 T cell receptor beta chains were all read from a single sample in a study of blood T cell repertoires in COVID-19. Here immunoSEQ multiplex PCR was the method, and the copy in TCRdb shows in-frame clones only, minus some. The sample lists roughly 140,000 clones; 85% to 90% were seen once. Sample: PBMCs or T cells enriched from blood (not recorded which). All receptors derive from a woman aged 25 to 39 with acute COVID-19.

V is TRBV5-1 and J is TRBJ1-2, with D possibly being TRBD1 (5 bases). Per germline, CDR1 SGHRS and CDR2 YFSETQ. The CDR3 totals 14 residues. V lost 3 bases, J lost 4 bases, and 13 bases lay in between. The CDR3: CASSSGGGAYGYTF. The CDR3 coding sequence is TGCGCCAGCAGCTCCGGGGGGGGAGCCTATGGCTACACCTTC.

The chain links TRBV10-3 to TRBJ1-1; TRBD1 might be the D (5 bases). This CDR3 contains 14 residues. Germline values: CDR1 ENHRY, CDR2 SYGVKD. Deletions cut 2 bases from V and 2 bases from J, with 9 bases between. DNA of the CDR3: TGTGCCATCAGTGAGAGGCAGGGCAACACTGAAGCTTTCTTT. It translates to CAISERQGNTEAFF.